This TCR beta chain was identified during a study of CD8 T cells in Susac syndrome (dated by TCRdb to about 2019). For the wider study: Of the Susac syndrome patients who were sequenced, about eight were in clinical remission while 5 or 6 had clinically active disease. At blood withdrawal, Susac syndrome patients were either therapy-naive, taking corticosteroids (in some cases with IVIg as well), or taking IVIg alone. The study used repertoire sequencing to test whether antigen drove CD8+ T cell activation and differentiation in Susac syndrome.

RNA was extracted using the RNeasy kit, and roughly 0.5 to 1 ug of the RNA was reverse transcribed with random hexamers. The immunoSEQ multiplex PCR assay, covering 54 Vbeta and 13 Jbeta segments, was used to amplify TCR beta CDR3 regions. Bias from PCR amplification was corrected by using a synthetic template baseline for primer optimization and for computational correction. Processing in the source paper ran as follows. Reads were annotated to V, D and J genes per IMGT and analyzed with immunoSEQ Analyzer, keeping only productive sequences. Clonality was calculated as one minus the Shannon entropy normalized by log2 of the number of productive unique sequences. For each patient and control, public and private clones were evaluated within the 100 most prevalent clones. Susac-specific clones were defined as absent from healthy and MS cohorts, around 1,000 published viral clones and other ImmuneACCESS disease sequences. Using fastp trimming at Q25 and MiXCR clonotype assembly, TCRdb reanalyzed the public sequencing data and kept in-frame beta chains. Every entry covers one CDR3 protein and lists the most common genes and DNA from its rows. These V and J calls originate from TCRdb's pipeline instead of the authors' own analysis. This sample is represented by tens of thousands of distinct CDR3 sequences; 93% of them were singletons. The ten largest make up roughly 0.16% of the sample.

The CDR3 runs 13 amino acids, cysteine and phenylalanine included. Left in the record is the CDR3 DNA by itself, 39 bases read in frame from the first base. A distance of 10 bases separates the germline ends of V and J, which lose 4 bases and 4 bases respectively. Looking up the germline V gene yields CDR1 MNHEY and CDR2 SVGEGT. High-throughput TCR beta sequencing profiled peripheral blood CD8+ and CD4+ T cells from healthy donors, Susac syndrome patients and multiple sclerosis patients. Recently defined diagnostic criteria for definite or probable disease were met by the Susac syndrome patients. CD8+ TEMRA cells were enriched by FACS, while bulk CD8+ and CD4+ T cells were purified by magnetic negative isolation. Blood was collected in EDTA tubes and processed within 24 hours, with PBMCs isolated through density gradient centrifugation. PBMCs intended for TCR sequencing were frozen in liquid nitrogen and were later thawed in a 37 degrees C water bath. Purity of sorted or isolated CD4+, CD8+ and CD8+ TEMRA cells was at least 90%.

The paper's findings and limits, for the study overall: The study acknowledged that relatively few individuals were included in the TCR sequencing and HLA analysis. In patients with Susac syndrome, the CD4+ T cell repertoire showed no detectable clonal expansion.

Regarding this clonotype: The specificity of this receptor is unknown. No qualities accompany the bases; no much larger clone lies one base away.

The chain is assembled from TRBV6-2 or TRBV6-3 and TRBJ1-2; the best D guess is TRBD1, with 6 bases matching. The sequence derives from a human donor with Susac syndrome. Sequencing was carried out using CD4+ T cells from PBMCs. The DNA sequence is given as TGTGCCAGCAGTTTGACAGGCCCCTATGGCTACACCTTC. Its protein is CASSLTGPYGYTF.